The 3 T cell receptor beta chains below all came from one sample that was sequenced in a study of a mutant IDH1 vaccine in newly diagnosed glioma. Their target antigens are unknown. The time point is: week 11, during vaccination. Doses comprised 300 ug of mutant IDH1 20-mer peptide each, plus topical imiquimod. Sequencing was performed with immunoSEQ multiplex PCR; in TCRdb, only in-frame clones are kept and a portion is missing. The table records around 100,000 clones, approximately 87% of them present only once. The sample here was PBMCs, taken from a glioma patient whose treatment included an IDH1 peptide vaccine. The receptors shown here come from a woman aged 50 to 60 with glioma.

The chain combines TRBV27 with TRBJ2-7; TRBD2 matches 14 bases. Germline values: CDR1 MNHEY, CDR2 SMNVEV (reference sequence). There are 19 residues in the CDR3. Trimming cost V 0 bases and J 1 base; bases outside gene matches: 8. Written as DNA, the CDR3 is TGTGCCAGCAGTTTATCGGGACTAGCGGGAGCGGCGAAGTCCTACGAGCAGTACTTC. It codes for CASSLSGLAGAAKSYEQYF.

The V and J genes are TRBV19 and TRBJ2-1, with D possibly matching TRBD1 (7 bases). Between the trimmed V and J ends, which lost 3 bases and 3 bases, there was a span of 18 bases. Per germline, CDR1 LNHDA and CDR2 SQIVND (reference sequence). CDR3 length: 17 amino acids. CDR3 bases: TGTGCCAGTAGTATCCCAGGGGGGCGGGATATCTACAATGAGCAGTTCTTC. This gives the protein CASSIPGGRDIYNEQFF.

V gene TRBV5-8 combines with J gene TRBJ1-1, with D possibly being TRBD1 (5 bases). Trimming shortened V by 1 base and J by 11 bases, and 15 bases separated the two germline ends. CDR1 is SGHTS and CDR2 is YDEGEE in the germline V gene. The CDR3 runs 13 residues. CDR3 in amino acids: CASSLPLSGRAFF. CDR3 nucleotide sequence: TGTGCCAGCAGCTTGCCTTTATCGGGACGGGCTTTCTTT.